The 20 T cell receptor beta chains given below trace back to one sample, sequenced in a study. MiXCR, applied by TCRdb to the RT-PCR reads, yields one record per CDR3 protein. Of hundreds of thousands of distinct CDR3 sequences listed, 12% to 15% are singletons. Sequenced sample: memory CD4+ T cells from blood. The receptor set was obtained from a female donor in good health, serving as a healthy control.

Many counts were recorded for this clonotype. The chain employs TRBV7-2 and TRBJ2-7; a possible D gene is TRBD2 (5 bases). The germline V gene has CDR1 SGHTA and CDR2 FQGNSA. V lost 1 base and J lost 3, with 13 bases in between. This CDR3 has 15 residues. The CDR3 nucleotides are TGTGCCAGCAGCTTAGATCTAGCCAGCTTCTACGAGCAGTACTTC. Translated: CASSLDLASFYEQYF.

The chain is built from TRBV2 and TRBJ2-5, with a weak D call TRBD2 (5 bases). V was cut by 4 bases and J by 2 bases, with 14 bases left in between. The germline CDR1 and CDR2 sequences are SNHLY and FYNNEI. There are 15 residues in the CDR3. CDR3 coding DNA: TGTGCCAGCAGTGTCCCCGAGGGCGGACAAGAGACCCAGTACTTC. It codes for CASSVPEGGQETQYF.

This clonotype was detected many times. The rearrangement joins TRBV6-6 to TRBJ2-5; perhaps TRBD2 as D (7 bases). The CDR3 has 16 amino acids. CDR1 and CDR2 from the germline V gene are MNHNY and SVGAGI (reference sequence). V was pared by 6 bases and J by 5 bases, with 22 bases between. In DNA, the CDR3 is TGTGCCAGCAGCCCTGGGGGGGGGCCCACTAGGGAGACCCAGTACTTC. Protein: CASSPGGGPTRETQYF.

This clonotype was picked up many times. This rearrangement joins TRBV12-3 or TRBV12-4 to TRBJ2-7; the match to TRBD1 covers 8 bases. J gave up 0 bases and V 1 base, and 8 bases lay outside the gene matches. CDR3 length equals 17 residues. CDR3 region: CASSLGTGPEYSYEQYF. CDR3 DNA: TGTGCCAGCAGTTTAGGGACAGGGCCTGAATACTCCTACGAGCAGTACTTC.

In its sample, this clonotype was seen a few times. The chain uses TRBV3-1 and TRBJ2-2; 11 bases agree with TRBD2. The CDR3 consists of 17 residues. Germline trimming cut 2 bases from V and 3 bases from J; bases unmatched to any gene: 5. CDR1 and CDR2 from the germline V gene are LGHDT and YNNKEL (reference sequence). CDR3 protein: CASSQYSGGDDTGELFF. The DNA for the CDR3 is TGTGCCAGCAGCCAATATAGCGGGGGGGACGACACCGGGGAGCTGTTTTTT. The whole variable domain, remainder taken from reference TRBV3-1 and TRBJ2-2, is DTAVSQTPKYLVTQMGNDKSIKCEQNLGHDTMYWYKQDSKKFLKIMFSYNNKELIINETVPNRFSPKSPDKAHLNLHINSLELGDSAVYFCASSQYSGGDDTGELFFGEGSRLTVL.

The chain joins TRBV4-3 to TRBJ2-2; no clear D. Germline V gene lookup returns CDR1 LGHNA and CDR2 YSLEER. There are 15 residues in the CDR3. The V end lost 0 bases, the J end lost 1 base, and 6 bases lay between the germline ends. CDR3 sequence reads: CASSQDYLNTGELFF. CDR3 coding DNA: TGCGCCAGCAGCCAAGACTACTTGAACACCGGGGAGCTGTTTTTT.

Only a few counts were recorded for this clonotype. The chain joins TRBV6-2 or TRBV6-3 to TRBJ1-5; weak D call: TRBD1 (5 bases). Germline V gene data show CDR1 as MNHEY and CDR2 as SVGEGT. The CDR3 covers 14 residues. V was trimmed by 1 base and J by 7 bases, leaving 11 bases between them. CDR3 DNA: TGTGCCAGCAGTTACTTCGGGGGGGGGCAGCCCCAGCATTTT. The encoded protein is CASSYFGGGQPQHF.

This clonotype was recorded many times. This chain connects TRBV10-3 to TRBJ2-2; D is ambiguous. V lost 3 bases, J lost 4 bases, and 9 bases lay in between. The CDR3 has 14 residues. Germline V lookup: CDR1 ENHRY, CDR2 SYGVKD. CDR3 sequence reads: CAISDQRITGELFF. The CDR3 DNA sequence: TGTGCCATCAGTGACCAGCGTATCACCGGGGAGCTGTTTTTT.

This clonotype has just a few counts. The rearrangement joins TRBV3-1 to TRBJ2-4; D gene unclear. The ends were cut back, 5 bases at V and 9 bases at J, with 14 bases in the middle. The CDR3 is made up of 13 amino acids. The germline CDR1 and CDR2 sequences are LGHDT and YNNKEL (reference sequence). Here the CDR3 DNA reads TGTGCCAGCAGCGAAAGTCGTAGTGTCATTCAGTACTTC. This sequence encodes CASSESRSVIQYF. The variable domain in full, completed from reference TRBV3-1 and TRBJ2-4, reads DTAVSQTPKYLVTQMGNDKSIKCEQNLGHDTMYWYKQDSKKFLKIMFSYNNKELIINETVPNRFSPKSPDKAHLNLHINSLELGDSAVYFCASSESRSVIQYFGAGTRLSVL.

V gene TRBV20-1 combines with J gene TRBJ2-1, with D tentatively TRBD2 (6 bases). This CDR3 region has 16 residues. The V gene lost 0 bases and the J gene lost 6 bases, with 18 bases spanning the gap. CDR1 is DFQATT, CDR2 SNEGSKA, per germline (reference sequence). Written as DNA, the CDR3 is TGCAGTGCTAGAGATCTGTATCAGCGGGTAGGCAATGAGCAGTTCTTC. It encodes CSARDLYQRVGNEQFF.

In its sample, this clonotype was seen a few times. The chain is built from TRBV6-1 and TRBJ2-1, with D hard to call. The CDR3 has 14 amino acids. The V gene's germline CDR1 is MNHNS and CDR2 SASEGT. The V end was cut by 9 bases, the J end by 3 bases, with 15 bases between. CDR3 residues: CASTAASSYNEQFF. CDR3 nucleotides: TGTGCCAGTACCGCAGCCAGCAGCTACAATGAGCAGTTCTTC.

This chain links TRBV5-1 with TRBJ2-5; no definite D call. Between the trimmed V and J ends, which lost 5 bases and 5 bases, there was a span of 13 bases. The CDR3 has 13 amino acids. Germline V lookup: CDR1 SGHRS, CDR2 YFSETQ. The CDR3 DNA follows: TGCGCCAGCAGTCAGCGAGCCGGGGAGACCCAGTACTTC. Encoded protein: CASSQRAGETQYF.

The V call is TRBV10-3, the J call TRBJ2-7; TRBD1 matches at 8 bases. This CDR3 is 15 amino acids long. Germline V gene data show CDR1 as ENHRY and CDR2 as SYGVKD. V trimming: 4 bases; J trimming: 5 bases; junction bases outside the gene matches: 10. This CDR3 is CAISVRPTGDDEQYF. DNA for the CDR3: TGTGCCATCAGTGTCCGGCCGACAGGGGACGACGAGCAGTACTTC.

This clonotype came up a few times. The gene calls are TRBV10-2 and TRBJ2-3; D may be TRBD1 (5 bases). Trimming stripped 7 bases from V and 2 bases from J, with 10 bases between. The CDR3 spans 13 residues. Germline CDR1 and CDR2: WSHSY and SAAADI. The CDR3 DNA is TGCGCCAGCAAACAGGAAGTCACAGATACGCAGTATTTT. It codes for CASKQEVTDTQYF.

This clonotype was found a few times. This chain's CDR3 is CAISEGPLAGGHNEQFF. The CDR3 DNA reads as TGTGCCATCAGTGAGGGACCTTTAGCGGGAGGCCACAATGAGCAGTTCTTC. This chain links TRBV10-3 with TRBJ2-1, with 10 bases that match TRBD2. CDR1 and CDR2 from the germline V gene are ENHRY and SYGVKD. There are 17 residues in the CDR3. V dropped 2 bases and J dropped 5; count of bases not matched to a gene: 9.

This clonotype has a handful of counts. The chain links TRBV9 to TRBJ2-1, with D possibly matching TRBD1 (5 bases). Germline V gives CDR1 SGDLS, CDR2 YYNGEE. This CDR3 is 15 amino acids long. Trimming shortened V by 3 bases and J by 5 bases, and 15 bases separated the two germline ends. CDR3 coding DNA: TGTGCCAGCAGCGCGATTGAAAAAGGGGACAATGAGCAGTTCTTC. Amino acid sequence: CASSAIEKGDNEQFF.

This clonotype was detected ten times or more. J is TRBJ1-5 and V is TRBV12-3 or TRBV12-4, with TRBD1 identical over 9 bases. V trimming: 2 bases; J trimming: 2 bases; junction bases outside the gene matches: 1. This CDR3 is built from 15 residues. CDR3 residues: CASSLWTGGNQPQHF. CDR3 nucleotide sequence: TGTGCCAGCAGTTTATGGACAGGGGGCAATCAGCCCCAGCATTTT.

This clonotype was counted many times. The J gene is TRBJ2-4, the V gene TRBV5-1, with D perhaps matching TRBD1 (7 bases). The V end lost 4 bases, the J end lost 0 bases, and 14 bases lay between the germline ends. The CDR3 consists of 16 residues. Looked up from germline, CDR1 is SGHRS and CDR2 is YFSETQ. For the CDR3, the DNA is TGCGCCAGCAGCCCGGGGGACAGACTAGCCAAAAACATTCAGTACTTC. Protein product: CASSPGDRLAKNIQYF.

This clonotype was counted many times. The chain combines TRBV20-1 with TRBJ2-5; no firm D call. The V and J ends lost 2 bases and 2 bases respectively, with 9 bases between them. CDR1 DFQATT and CDR2 SNEGSKA come from the germline V gene (reference sequence). The CDR3 is 13 amino acids. The CDR3 bases are TGCAGTGCTAGAAGGGCGATTCAAGAGACCCAGTACTTC. Protein: CSARRAIQETQYF.

V usage is TRBV4-3 and J usage is TRBJ2-3, with unresolved D. There are 17 residues in the CDR3. Trimming shortened V by 1 base and J by 3 bases, and 17 bases separated the two germline ends. Germline V gives CDR1 LGHNA, CDR2 YSLEER. The CDR3 here is CASSQGLSRVRTDTQYF. The CDR3 nucleotides read TGCGCCAGCAGCCAAGGGTTATCGAGAGTCCGGACAGATACGCAGTATTTT.